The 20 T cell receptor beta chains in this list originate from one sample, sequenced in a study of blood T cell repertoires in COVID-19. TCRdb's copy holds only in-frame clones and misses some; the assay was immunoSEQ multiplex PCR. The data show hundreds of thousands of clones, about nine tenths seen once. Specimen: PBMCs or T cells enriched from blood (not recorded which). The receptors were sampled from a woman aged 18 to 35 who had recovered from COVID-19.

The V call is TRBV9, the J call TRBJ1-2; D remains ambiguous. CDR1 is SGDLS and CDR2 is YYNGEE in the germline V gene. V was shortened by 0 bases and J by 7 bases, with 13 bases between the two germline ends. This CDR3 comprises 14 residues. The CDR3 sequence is CASSVADAGGGYTF. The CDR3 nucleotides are TGTGCCAGCAGCGTAGCGGATGCGGGAGGTGGCTACACCTTC.

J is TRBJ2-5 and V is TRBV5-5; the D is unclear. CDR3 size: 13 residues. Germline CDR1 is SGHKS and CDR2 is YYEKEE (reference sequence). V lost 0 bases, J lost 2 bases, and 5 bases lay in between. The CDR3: CASSLVQQETQYF. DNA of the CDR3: TGTGCCAGCAGCTTGGTCCAGCAAGAGACCCAGTACTTC.

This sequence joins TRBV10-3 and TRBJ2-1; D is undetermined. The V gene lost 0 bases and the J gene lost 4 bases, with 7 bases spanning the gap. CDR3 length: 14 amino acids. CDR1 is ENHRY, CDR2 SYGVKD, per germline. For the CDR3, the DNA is TGTGCCATCAGTGAGTCTACACAGTACAATGAGCAGTTCTTC. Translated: CAISESTQYNEQFF.

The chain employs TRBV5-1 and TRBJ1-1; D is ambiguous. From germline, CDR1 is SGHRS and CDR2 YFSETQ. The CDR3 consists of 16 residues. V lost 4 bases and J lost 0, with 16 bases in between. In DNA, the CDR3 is TGCGCCAGCAGCCCGTTCCTCGGGAACATGAACACTGAAGCTTTCTTT. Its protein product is CASSPFLGNMNTEAFF. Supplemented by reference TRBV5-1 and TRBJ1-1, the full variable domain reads KAGVTQTPRYLIKTRGQQVTLSCSPISGHRSVSWYQQTPGQGLQFLFEYFSETQRNKGNFPGRFSGRQFSNSRSEMNVSTLELGDSALYLCASSPFLGNMNTEAFFGQGTRLTVV.

CDR3 region: CASSLLASGAGGYTF. The CDR3 coding sequence is TGTGCCAGCAGCTTATTGGCCTCAGGGGCGGGCGGCTACACCTTC. The V call is TRBV7-3, the J call TRBJ1-2; weak D call: TRBD1 (6 bases). This CDR3 comprises 15 residues. Trimming stripped 2 bases from V and 8 bases from J, with 18 bases between. CDR1 and CDR2 (germline): SGHTA, FQGTGA.

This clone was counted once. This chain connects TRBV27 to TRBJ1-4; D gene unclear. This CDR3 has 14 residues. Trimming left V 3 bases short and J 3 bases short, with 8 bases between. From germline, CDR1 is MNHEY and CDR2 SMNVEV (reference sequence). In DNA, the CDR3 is TGTGCCAGCAGTTTCGCGGATTCTAATGAAAAACTGTTTTTT. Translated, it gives CASSFADSNEKLFF.

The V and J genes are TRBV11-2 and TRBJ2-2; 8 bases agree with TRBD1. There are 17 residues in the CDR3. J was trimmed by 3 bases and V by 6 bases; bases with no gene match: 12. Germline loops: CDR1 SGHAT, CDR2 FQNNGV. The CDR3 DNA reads TGTGCCAGCAGACCTTTGGGGGACAGGAGACACACCGGGGAGCTGTTTTTT. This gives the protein CASRPLGDRRHTGELFF.

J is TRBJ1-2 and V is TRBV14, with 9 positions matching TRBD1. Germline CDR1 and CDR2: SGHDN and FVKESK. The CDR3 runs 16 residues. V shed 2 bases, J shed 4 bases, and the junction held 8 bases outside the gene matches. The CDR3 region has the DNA TGTGCCAGCAGCCAACCGTTGGGACAGGGTCCCTATGGCTACACCTTC. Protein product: CASSQPLGQGPYGYTF.

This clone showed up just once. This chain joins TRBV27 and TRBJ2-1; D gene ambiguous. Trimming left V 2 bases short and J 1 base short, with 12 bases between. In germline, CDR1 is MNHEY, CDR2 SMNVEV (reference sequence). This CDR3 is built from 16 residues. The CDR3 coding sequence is TGTGCCAGCAGTTTAGAGGTTCCACCATCCTACAATGAGCAGTTCTTC. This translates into CASSLEVPPSYNEQFF.

Here the CDR3 reads CASSSSPGNTIYF. The CDR3 DNA reads as TGTGCCAGCAGTTCCTCCCCTGGAAACACCATATATTTT. The chain joins TRBV28 to TRBJ1-3; the D is unclear. The CDR3 runs 13 residues. Per the germline V gene, CDR1 is MDHEN and CDR2 is SYDVKM. V was clipped by 4 bases and J by 2 bases, with 6 bases between them.

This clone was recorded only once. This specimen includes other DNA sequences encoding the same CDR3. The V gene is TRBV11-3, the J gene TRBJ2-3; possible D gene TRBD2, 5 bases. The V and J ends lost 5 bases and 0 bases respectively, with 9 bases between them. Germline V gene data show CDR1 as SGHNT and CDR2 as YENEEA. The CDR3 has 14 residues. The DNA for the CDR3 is TGTGCCAGCAGCCTCGGACTGAGCACAGATACGCAGTATTTT. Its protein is CASSLGLSTDTQYF.

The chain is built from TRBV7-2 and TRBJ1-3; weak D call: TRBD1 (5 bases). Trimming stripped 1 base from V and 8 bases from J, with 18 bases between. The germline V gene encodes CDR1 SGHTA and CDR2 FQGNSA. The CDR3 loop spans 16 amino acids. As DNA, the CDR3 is TGTGCCAGCAGCTTAGTGCTTGCGCAGGGTAGGGACACCATATATTTT. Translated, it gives CASSLVLAQGRDTIYF.

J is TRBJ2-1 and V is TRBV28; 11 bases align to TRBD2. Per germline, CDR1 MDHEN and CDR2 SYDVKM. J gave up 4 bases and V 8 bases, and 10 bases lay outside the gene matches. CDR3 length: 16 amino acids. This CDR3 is CASEAPGTSGYNEQFF. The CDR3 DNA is TGTGCCAGCGAAGCTCCCGGGACTAGCGGTTACAATGAGCAGTTCTTC. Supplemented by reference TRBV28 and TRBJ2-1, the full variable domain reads DVKVTQSSRYLVKRTGEKVFLECVQDMDHENMFWYRQDPGLGLRLIYFSYDVKMKEKGDIPEGYSVSREKKERFSLILESASTNQTSMYLCASEAPGTSGYNEQFFGPGTRLTVL.

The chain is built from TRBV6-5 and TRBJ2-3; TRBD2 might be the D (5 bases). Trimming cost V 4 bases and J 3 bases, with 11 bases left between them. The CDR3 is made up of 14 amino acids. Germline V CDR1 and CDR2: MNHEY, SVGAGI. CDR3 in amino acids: CASSWRVGTDTQYF. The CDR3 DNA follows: TGTGCCAGCAGTTGGCGGGTTGGTACAGATACGCAGTATTTT.

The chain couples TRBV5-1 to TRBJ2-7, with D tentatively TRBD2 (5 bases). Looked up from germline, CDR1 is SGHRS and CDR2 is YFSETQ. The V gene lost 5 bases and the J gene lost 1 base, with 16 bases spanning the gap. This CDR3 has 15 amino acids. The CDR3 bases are TGCGCCAGCAGGGGGAGCGCTATAGGGTCCTACGAGCAGTACTTC. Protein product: CASRGSAIGSYEQYF.

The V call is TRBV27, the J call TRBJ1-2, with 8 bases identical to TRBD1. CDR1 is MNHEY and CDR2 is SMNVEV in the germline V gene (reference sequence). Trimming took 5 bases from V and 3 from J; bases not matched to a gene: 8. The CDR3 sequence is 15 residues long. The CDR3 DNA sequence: TGTGCCAGCAGTCTAGGACAGGGCGTTTACTATGGCTACACCTTC. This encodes CASSLGQGVYYGYTF.

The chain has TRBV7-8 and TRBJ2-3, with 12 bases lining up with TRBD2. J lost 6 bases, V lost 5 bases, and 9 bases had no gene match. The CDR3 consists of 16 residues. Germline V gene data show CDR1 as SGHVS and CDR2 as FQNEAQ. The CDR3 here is CASSGRLAGEGDTQYF. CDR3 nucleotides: TGTGCCAGCAGCGGACGACTAGCGGGAGAAGGGGATACGCAGTATTTT. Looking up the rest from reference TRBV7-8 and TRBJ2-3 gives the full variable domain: GAGVSQSPRYKVAKRGQDVALRCDPISGHVSLFWYQQALGQGPEFLTYFQNEAQLDKSGLPSDRFFAERPEGSVSTLKIQRTQQEDSAVYLCASSGRLAGEGDTQYFGPGTRLTVL.

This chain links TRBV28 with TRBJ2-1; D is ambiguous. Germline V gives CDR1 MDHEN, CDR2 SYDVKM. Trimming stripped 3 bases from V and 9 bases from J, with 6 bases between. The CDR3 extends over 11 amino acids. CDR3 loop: CASSFKSEQFF. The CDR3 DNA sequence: TGTGCCAGCAGTTTTAAGAGTGAGCAGTTCTTC.

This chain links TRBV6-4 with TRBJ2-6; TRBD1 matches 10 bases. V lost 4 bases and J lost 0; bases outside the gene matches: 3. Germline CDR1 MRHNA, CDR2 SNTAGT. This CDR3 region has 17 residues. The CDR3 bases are TGTGCCAGCAGTGCTTGGGACAGGGGCTCTGGGGCCAACGTCCTGACTTTC. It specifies CASSAWDRGSGANVLTF.

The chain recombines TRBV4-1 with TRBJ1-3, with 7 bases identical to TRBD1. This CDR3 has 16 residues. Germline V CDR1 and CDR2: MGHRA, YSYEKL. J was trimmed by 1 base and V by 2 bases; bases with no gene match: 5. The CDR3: CASSQPGGNSGNTIYF. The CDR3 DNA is TGCGCCAGCAGCCAACCAGGGGGAAATTCTGGAAACACCATATATTTT.